This TCR beta chain was captured in a study of blood T cell repertoires in COVID-19 (dated by TCRdb to about 2020). Background for the entire study: The collaborator samples originated in the United States, Italy and Spain and spanned the acute and convalescent phases of COVID-19. The sample metadata nearly always contained a de-identified subject ID, COVID-19 status, age in years and sex. The dataset comprised deeply sampled blood TCRbeta repertoires from subjects exposed to, actively infected with, or recovered from COVID-19. The prospective study material was composed of cDNA or gDNA derived from T cells, B-cell-depleted T cells, or PBMCs. The repertoires were released in a freely available public database intended as a resource for research on the immune response to SARS-CoV-2. HLA class I and class II types, where available, came from metadata supplied by the sample provider rather than from assay-based typing. The samples were drawn from the first 160 participants of the ongoing ImmuneRACE study and from over 950 subjects provided by 6 global collaborators. The investigation overall reported the following: The quantity of clinical and demographic metadata differed by source and by participant and was supplied without curation.

Participants in the prospective study were enrolled through a virtual design, were aged about 18 to 100 years, and lived in approximately 24 United States geographic areas. In the prospective study, cohorts were assigned on the basis of participant-reported clinical history obtained from a screening survey and a study questionnaire. Each participant in the prospective study had whole blood, serum and a nasopharyngeal or oropharyngeal swab collected by mobile phlebotomists. Over an approximately 2-month period, participants in the prospective study had the option of providing additional blood draws and questionnaires. Before DNA extraction, blood samples from the prospective study were shipped at room temperature or frozen. TCRbeta CDR3 regions were amplified from genomic DNA using the immunoSEQ Assay, a bias-controlled multiplex PCR. The authors processed their data as follows. The number of nucleated cells in each sample was estimated from the amplification of reference gene primers within the assay. To quantify the absolute abundance of each unique TCRbeta CDR3 rearrangement, sequence reads were collapsed and filtered. For each sample, productive Simpson clonality was calculated as the square root of Simpson's diversity index across productive rearrangements. The clones in this table, taken by TCRdb from immuneACCESS, are in-frame only. Not every clone is retained; where verified, under half of the shortfall comes from an unresolved V gene, and the cause of the rest is unknown. V and J calls and clone size are copied from that table; D and trimming were computed from the DNA. This sample is represented by over 200,000 clones; roughly 86% of them were singletons. The top ten constitute approximately 4.3% of the sample.

The CDR3 spans 15 residues, from the cysteine through the phenylalanine. Only the CDR3 portion is preserved as DNA: 45 bases, with reading frame beginning at the first base. Points on this clone: The specificity of this receptor is unknown. Within one base of it there is no much larger clone, and no base qualities were kept.

The rearrangement joined TRBV21-1 to TRBJ1-5. TRBV21-1 is shown as a pseudogene. This sequence was found in a woman under 40 with acute COVID-19. The specimen sequenced was PBMCs or T cells enriched from blood (not recorded which). The CDR3 region: CASSKRLYSNQPQHF. The DNA sequence is as follows: TGTGCCAGCAGCAAAAGACTCTATAGCAATCAGCCCCAGCATTTT.